This T cell receptor (beta chain) comes out of a study of T cells in Graves' hyperthyroidism and ophthalmopathy. At the level of the study: Peripheral blood was secured at the point of initial diagnosis, before any treatment.

The sample holds many counts of this clonotype. RNA transcripts provided the source from which TCR beta CDR3 regions were amplified. During a first-round RT-PCR of the TCR CDR3, the HTBI primer set was used. Each CDR3 protein gets one entry after TCRdb re-called the multiplex PCR reads with MiXCR. The sample lists 350,000 to 400,000 distinct CDR3 sequences; just under 15% were seen once. Per the germline V gene, CDR1 is MDHEN and CDR2 is SYDVKM. The ends lost 6 bases at V and 1 base at J; junction bases unmatched: 7. The CDR3 spans 15 residues. The chain couples TRBV28 to TRBJ2-3; 7 bases fit TRBD1. This clonotype was sampled from a woman under 40 with Graves' hyperthyroidism. Sequencing input: blood. This chain's CDR3 is CASSQDRARTDTQYF. The CDR3 DNA follows: TGTGCCAGCAGCCAAGACAGGGCCCGCACAGATACGCAGTATTTT.